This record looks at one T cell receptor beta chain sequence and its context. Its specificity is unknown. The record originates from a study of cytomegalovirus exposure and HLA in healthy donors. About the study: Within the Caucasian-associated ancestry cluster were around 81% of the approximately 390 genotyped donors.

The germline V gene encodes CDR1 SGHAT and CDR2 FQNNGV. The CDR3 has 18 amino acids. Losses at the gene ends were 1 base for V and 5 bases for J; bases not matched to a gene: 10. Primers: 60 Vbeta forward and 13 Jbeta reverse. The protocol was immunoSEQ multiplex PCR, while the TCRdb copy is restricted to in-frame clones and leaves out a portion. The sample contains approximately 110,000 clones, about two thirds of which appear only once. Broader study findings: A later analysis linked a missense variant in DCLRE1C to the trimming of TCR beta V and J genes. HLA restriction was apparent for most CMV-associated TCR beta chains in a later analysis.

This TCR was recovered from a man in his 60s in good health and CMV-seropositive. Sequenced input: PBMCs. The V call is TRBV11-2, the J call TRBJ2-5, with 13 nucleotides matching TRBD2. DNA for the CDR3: TGTGCCAGCAGCTTAGTAGGGACTAGCGGGGCTCAGGGGGAGACCCAGTACTTC. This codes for CASSLVGTSGAQGETQYF.